This T cell receptor beta chain emerged from a study of Graves' ophthalmopathy and Graves' hyperthyroidism. Study information: The blood sample was drawn at first diagnosis and before any treatment.

Serum thyroxine and TRAb, along with clinical symptoms, thyroid ultrasound and orbital computed tomography, were what diagnosis relied on. The CDR3 sequence is 15 residues long. Germline V gives CDR1 MRHNA, CDR2 SNTAGT. Trimming pared 8 bases from V and 1 base from J, leaving 15 bases between. General study findings and limits: A 13-signature model separated ophthalmopathy from stable hyperthyroidism, about 90% sensitivity, roughly 81% specificity. The authors also found most expanded thyroid clonotypes above 0.001 frequency in blood.

TCR beta CDR3 regions were amplified from RNA transcripts. After a first-round RT-PCR with HTBI primers, a second-round multiplex PCR was run. A single record per CDR3 protein comes from TCRdb applying MiXCR to the multiplex PCR reads. The table records some 250,000 distinct CDR3 sequences, less than 55% of them present only once. Points on this clonotype: Its matching antigen is unknown. This may come from a read error, since a much larger clone is one base off.

The receptor was isolated from an adult man with Graves' ophthalmopathy. V gene TRBV6-4 combines with J gene TRBJ1-5; no reliable D call. The material sequenced was peripheral blood. The DNA for the CDR3 is TGTGCCAGCCCACTCCACCACGGGAGCAATCAGCCCCAGCATTTT. Protein: CASPLHHGSNQPQHF.